This TCR beta chain came from a study of shared clonotypes between healthy human individuals. Findings and caveats of the study: Clonotypes that were shared across several donors made up approximately 5% of naive CD4 clonotypes.

The CDR3 loop spans 21 amino acids. V lost 6 bases to trimming and J lost 4 bases; unmatched junction nucleotides: 24. CDR1 is SQVTM, CDR2 ANQGSEA, per germline. As to this clone: Antigen unknown.

Genomic DNA of each subset was evenly split across several immunoSEQ plates. Profiled with immunoSEQ multiplex PCR; TCRdb holds only in-frame clones, not every one. This sample carries some 2,500,000 clones, approximately 90% of them seen once, and the ten largest clones take approximately 0.41%. This TCR was recovered from a man aged 18 to 30 in good health. Some clones in this sample may be carry-over from other donors' samples. The chain has TRBV29-1 and TRBJ2-3; 14 bases are a match to TRBD2. The source material was naive CD4+ T cells from PBMCs. The subset here: CD45RA+ positively selected. CDR3 sequence (DNA): TGCAGCGTAACTTTTATAAGACTAGCGGGAGGGCCTATGATAAATGCAGATACGCAGTATTTT. The encoded protein is CSVTFIRLAGGPMINADTQYF.